This T cell receptor beta chain was retrieved from a study of shared clonotypes between healthy human individuals. Study context: There were three CD4 naive, three CD4 memory, two CD8 naive and one CD8 memory plates per donor.

CDR1 SGHTA and CDR2 FQGTGA come from the germline V gene. This CDR3 region has 15 residues. Trimming stripped 3 bases from V and 0 bases from J, with 9 bases between. For every subset, genomic DNA was evenly distributed across several immunoSEQ plates. The repertoire was sequenced with immunoSEQ multiplex PCR; TCRdb's copy has only in-frame clones and lacks some. The sample includes 2,500,000 or so clones, approximately 93% of them seen just once. The TCR was taken from a man in his late teens or twenties in good health. Some clones in this sample may be carry-over from other donors' samples. The chain combines TRBV7-3 with TRBJ2-1; D gene unclear. The specimen sequenced was naive CD4+ T cells from PBMCs. Subset noted: CD45RA+ positively selected. CDR3: CASSFGFSSYNEQFF. In nucleotides, the CDR3 is TGTGCCAGCAGCTTCGGATTTAGCTCCTACAATGAGCAGTTCTTC.